This TCR beta chain derives from a study of blood T cell repertoires in COVID-19. This table comes from immunoSEQ multiplex PCR, and its TCRdb copy is limited to in-frame clones, with some not included. The repertoire holds approximately 88,000 clones, with roughly 74% as singletons. The receptor comes from a man aged 70 or older with COVID-19, enrolled during active disease. Material for sequencing was peripheral blood.

CDR3 DNA: TGCAGCGTTGAGACAGGTTATGTCAATGAGCAGTTCTTC. Its protein is CSVETGYVNEQFF. This chain joins TRBV29-1 and TRBJ2-1; D possibly corresponds to TRBD1 (6 bases). The CDR3 sequence is 13 residues long. V gave up 3 bases and J gave up 6 bases, with 12 bases separating them. Germline-derived CDR1 and CDR2 are SQVTM and ANQGSEA.